Here is one TCR beta chain with its context. Its cognate antigen has yet to be identified. The input lacks base qualities; no much larger clone sits a single base away. The data were taken from a study of control samples from healthy donors and cancer patients (dated by TCRdb to about 2020). Its CDR3 holds 16 amino acids, cysteine through phenylalanine. The read is trimmed to its CDR3 DNA, 48 bases read in frame from base 1. The junction shows trimming of 5 bases on V and 2 bases on J, and the gene matches do not reach 8 bases of it. According to the germline V gene, CDR1 reads SGHVS and CDR2 reads FNYEAQ. Library construction relied on the immunoSEQ multiplex PCR assay. The table was pulled from immuneACCESS by TCRdb, which kept in-frame rearrangements only. Such tables lose some clones; where checked, under half of the loss comes from unresolved V genes, and the rest has no known cause. Within this sample are around 93,000 clones, with around 90% of them counted one time only. The biggest ten clones account for around 3% of the sample.

Sequenced sample: blood. This clonotype was obtained from a human donor in good health. The donor label of this sample is uncertain. The V and J segments used are TRBV7-6 and TRBJ1-5; 8 central nucleotides agree with TRBD1. The DNA sequence is as follows: TGTGCCAGCAGCCCAGGACAGGGTGTTGGCAATCAGCCCCAGCATTTT. The encoded protein is CASSPGQGVGNQPQHF.